This T cell receptor (beta chain) was recovered during a study of shared clonotypes between healthy human individuals. Study summary: CD4 naive and CD4 memory each took three plates per donor, while CD8 naive took two and CD8 memory one.

The authors divided CD4+ cells into CD45RA+ naive and CD45RA-negative memory subsets. Remarks on this clone: Its antigen is unknown.

This CDR3 region has 13 residues. CDR1 MDHEN and CDR2 SYDVKM come from the germline V gene. V lost 5 bases, J lost 12 bases, and 19 bases lay in between. Sequencing used immunoSEQ multiplex PCR; TCRdb keeps in-frame clones, though not all of them. Of under 1,100,000 clones in the sample, 75% were seen once. Points from the study as a whole: Shared clonotypes: 4.5% to 6% naive CD4, about 3.3% naive CD8, about 2.4% memory CD4, 0.4% memory CD8.

The clonotype originates from a man aged 18 to 29 in good health. The chain couples TRBV28 to TRBJ1-2; D perhaps matches TRBD1 (6 bases). Sequenced sample: memory CD4+ T cells sorted from blood. Subset indicated: CD45RA-negative fraction. The DNA for the CDR3 is TGTGCCAGCAGTCCCCCGGTGGGGGGCGCAAACACCTTC. Its translation: CASSPPVGGANTF.